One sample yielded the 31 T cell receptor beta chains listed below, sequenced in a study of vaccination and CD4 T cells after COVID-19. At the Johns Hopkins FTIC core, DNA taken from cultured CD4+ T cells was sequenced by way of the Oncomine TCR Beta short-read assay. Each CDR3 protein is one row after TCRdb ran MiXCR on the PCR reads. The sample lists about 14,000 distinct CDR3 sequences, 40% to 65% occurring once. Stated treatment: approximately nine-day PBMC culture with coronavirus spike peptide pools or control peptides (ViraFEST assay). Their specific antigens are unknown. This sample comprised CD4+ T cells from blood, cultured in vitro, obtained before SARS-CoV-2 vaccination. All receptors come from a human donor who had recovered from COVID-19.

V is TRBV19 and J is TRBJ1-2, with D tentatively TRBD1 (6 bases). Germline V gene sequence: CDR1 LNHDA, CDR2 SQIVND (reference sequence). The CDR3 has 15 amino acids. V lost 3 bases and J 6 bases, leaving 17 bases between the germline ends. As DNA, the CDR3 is TGTGCCAGTAGTATGGCCGGGACACAGACGAATGGCTACACCTTC. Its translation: CASSMAGTQTNGYTF.

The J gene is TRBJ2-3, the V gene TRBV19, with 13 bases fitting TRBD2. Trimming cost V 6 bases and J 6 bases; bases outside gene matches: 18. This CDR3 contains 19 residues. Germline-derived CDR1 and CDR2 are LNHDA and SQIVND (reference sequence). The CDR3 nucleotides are TGTGCCAGTAGCAAACTTGGGTCCATGGGACTAGCGGGGCTGGATACGCAGTATTTT. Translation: CASSKLGSMGLAGLDTQYF.

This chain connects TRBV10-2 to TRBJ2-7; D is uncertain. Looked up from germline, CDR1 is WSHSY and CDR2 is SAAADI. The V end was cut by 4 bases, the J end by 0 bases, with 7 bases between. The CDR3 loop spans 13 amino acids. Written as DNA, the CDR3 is TGCGCCAGCAGTGCCGGGCCCTCCTACGAGCAGTACTTC. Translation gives CASSAGPSYEQYF.

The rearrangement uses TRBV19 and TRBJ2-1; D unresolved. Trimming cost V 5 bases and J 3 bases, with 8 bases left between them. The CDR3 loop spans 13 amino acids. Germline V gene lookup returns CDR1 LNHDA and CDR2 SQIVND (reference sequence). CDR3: CASSLGNYNEQFF. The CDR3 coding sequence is TGTGCCAGTAGTTTAGGGAACTACAATGAGCAGTTCTTC.

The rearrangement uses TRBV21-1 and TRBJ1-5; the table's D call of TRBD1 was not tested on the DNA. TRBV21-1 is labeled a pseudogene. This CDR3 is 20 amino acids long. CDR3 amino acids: CASSNPDRNTGGLRGQPQHF. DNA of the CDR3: TGTGCCAGCAGCAACCCAGACCGTAATACAGGGGGCCTACGAGGTCAGCCCCAGCATTTT.

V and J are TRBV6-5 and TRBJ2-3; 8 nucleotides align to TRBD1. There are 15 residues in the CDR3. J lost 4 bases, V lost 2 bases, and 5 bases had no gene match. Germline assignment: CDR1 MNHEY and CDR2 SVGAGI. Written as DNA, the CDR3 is TGTGCCAGCAGTTACGGTCAGGGGGCGGCAGATACGCAGTATTTT. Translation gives CASSYGQGAADTQYF.

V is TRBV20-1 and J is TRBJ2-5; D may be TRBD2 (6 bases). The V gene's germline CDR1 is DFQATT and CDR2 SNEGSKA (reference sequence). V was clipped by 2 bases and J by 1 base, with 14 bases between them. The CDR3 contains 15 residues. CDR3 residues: CSARPGRGRQETQYF. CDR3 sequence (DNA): TGCAGTGCTAGACCTGGGCGGGGTCGCCAAGAGACCCAGTACTTC.

The CDR3 region has the DNA TGTGCCAGCAGTTTCAGTGGCACAATGAACACTGAAGCTTTCTTT. It encodes CASSFSGTMNTEAFF. V and J are TRBV12-3 or TRBV12-4 and TRBJ1-1; unclear D gene. CDR3 length: 15 amino acids. The ends were cut back, 3 bases at V and 0 bases at J, with 11 bases in the middle.

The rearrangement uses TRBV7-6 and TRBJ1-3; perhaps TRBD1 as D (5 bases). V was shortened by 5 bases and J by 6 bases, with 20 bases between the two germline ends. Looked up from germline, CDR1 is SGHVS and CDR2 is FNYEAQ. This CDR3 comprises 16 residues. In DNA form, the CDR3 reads TGTGCCAGCAGCGGCACCGTCGGGCCCAGGGAAAACACCATATATTTT. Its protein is CASSGTVGPRENTIYF.

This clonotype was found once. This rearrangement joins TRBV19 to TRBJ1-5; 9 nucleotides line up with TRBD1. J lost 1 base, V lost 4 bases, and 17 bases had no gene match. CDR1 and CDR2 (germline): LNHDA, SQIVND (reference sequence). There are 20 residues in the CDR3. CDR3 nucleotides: TGTGCCAGTAGTACACCTGCCTTCCCGGGACAGGGATCGAGCAATCAGCCCCAGCATTTT. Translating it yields CASSTPAFPGQGSSNQPQHF.

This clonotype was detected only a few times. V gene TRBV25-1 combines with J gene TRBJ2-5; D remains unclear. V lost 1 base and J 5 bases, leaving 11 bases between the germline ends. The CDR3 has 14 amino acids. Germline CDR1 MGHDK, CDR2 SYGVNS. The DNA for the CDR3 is TGTGCCAGCAGTGAATCCATTATCGCGGAGACCCAGTACTTC. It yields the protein CASSESIIAETQYF.

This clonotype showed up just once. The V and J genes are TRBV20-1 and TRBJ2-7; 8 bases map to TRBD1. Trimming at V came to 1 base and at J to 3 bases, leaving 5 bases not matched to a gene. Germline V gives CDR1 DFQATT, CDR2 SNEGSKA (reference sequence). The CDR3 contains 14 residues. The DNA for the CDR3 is TGCAGTGCTAGAGCCGGGACAGGAATCTACGAGCAGTACTTC. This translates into CSARAGTGIYEQYF.

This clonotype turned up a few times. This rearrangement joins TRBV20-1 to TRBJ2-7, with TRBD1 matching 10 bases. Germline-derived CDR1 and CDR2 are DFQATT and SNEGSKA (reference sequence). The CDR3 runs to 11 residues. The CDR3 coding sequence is TGCAGGGCCGGGACAGGGGACGAGCAGTACTTC. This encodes CRAGTGDEQYF.

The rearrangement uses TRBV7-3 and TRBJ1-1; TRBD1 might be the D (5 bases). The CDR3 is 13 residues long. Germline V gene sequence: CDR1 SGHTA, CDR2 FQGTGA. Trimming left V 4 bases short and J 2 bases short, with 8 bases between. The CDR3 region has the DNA TGTGCCAGCAGCTATCAGGGTAACACTGAAGCTTTCTTT. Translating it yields CASSYQGNTEAFF.

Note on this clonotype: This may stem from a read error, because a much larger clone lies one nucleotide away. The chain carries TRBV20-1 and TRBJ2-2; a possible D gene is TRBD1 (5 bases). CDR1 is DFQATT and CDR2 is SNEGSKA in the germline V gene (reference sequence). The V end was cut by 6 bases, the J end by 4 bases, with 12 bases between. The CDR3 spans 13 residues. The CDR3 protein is CSAWGRSTGELFF. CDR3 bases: TGCAGTGCATGGGGCCGATCCACCGGGGAGCTGTTTTTT.

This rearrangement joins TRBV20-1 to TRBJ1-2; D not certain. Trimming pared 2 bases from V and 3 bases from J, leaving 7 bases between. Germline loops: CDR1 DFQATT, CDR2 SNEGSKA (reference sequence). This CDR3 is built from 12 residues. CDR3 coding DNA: TGCAGTGCTAGAAGGGCGGACTATGGCTACACCTTC. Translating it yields CSARRADYGYTF.

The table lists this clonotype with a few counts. The CDR3 DNA reads as TGTGCCAGCAGCCAAGGACAATTTGATGGCTACACCTTC. The encoded protein is CASSQGQFDGYTF. The chain has TRBV28 and TRBJ1-2; the D gene is possibly TRBD1 (5 bases). Looked up from germline, CDR1 is MDHEN and CDR2 is SYDVKM. V shed 6 bases and J shed 6 bases, with 14 bases lying between them. This CDR3 comprises 13 residues.

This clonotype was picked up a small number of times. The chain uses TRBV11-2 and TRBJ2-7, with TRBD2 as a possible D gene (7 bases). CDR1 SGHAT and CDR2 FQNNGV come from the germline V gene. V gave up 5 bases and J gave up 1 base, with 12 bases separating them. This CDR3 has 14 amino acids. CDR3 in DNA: TGTGCCAGCAGCCCGCGGGGGCTTTCCTACGAGCAGTACTTC. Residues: CASSPRGLSYEQYF.

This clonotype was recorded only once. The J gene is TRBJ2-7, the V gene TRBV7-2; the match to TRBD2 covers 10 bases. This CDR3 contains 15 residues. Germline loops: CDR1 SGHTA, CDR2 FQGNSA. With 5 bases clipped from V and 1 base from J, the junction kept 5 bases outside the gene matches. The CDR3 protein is CASSVGLAASYEQYF. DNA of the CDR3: TGTGCCAGCAGCGTCGGACTAGCGGCATCCTACGAGCAGTACTTC.

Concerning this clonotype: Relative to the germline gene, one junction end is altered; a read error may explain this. The CDR3 DNA reads as TGCAGTGTCGCCGGGACGAGCAATCAGTCCCAGCATTTT. Protein sequence: CSVAGTSNQSQHF. This sequence joins TRBV20-1 and TRBJ1-5; possibly TRBD1 for D (5 bases). This CDR3 contains 13 residues. Looked up from germline, CDR1 is DFQATT and CDR2 is SNEGSKA (reference sequence).

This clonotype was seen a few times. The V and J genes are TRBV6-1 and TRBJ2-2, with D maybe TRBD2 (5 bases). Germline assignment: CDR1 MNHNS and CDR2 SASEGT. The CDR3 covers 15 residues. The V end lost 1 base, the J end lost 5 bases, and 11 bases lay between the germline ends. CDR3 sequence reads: CASSEGSGPTGELFF. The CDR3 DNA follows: TGTGCCAGCAGTGAAGGAAGCGGACCTACCGGGGAGCTGTTTTTT.

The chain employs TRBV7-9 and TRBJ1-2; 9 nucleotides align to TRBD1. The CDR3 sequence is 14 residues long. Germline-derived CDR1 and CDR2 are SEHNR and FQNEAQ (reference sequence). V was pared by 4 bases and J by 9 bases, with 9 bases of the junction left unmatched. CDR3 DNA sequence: TGTGCCAGCAGCTCCCTAGGGACAGGGATTAGCTACACCTTC. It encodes CASSSLGTGISYTF. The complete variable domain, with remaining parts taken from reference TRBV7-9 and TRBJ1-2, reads DTGVSQNPRHKITKRGQNVTFRCDPISEHNRLYWYRQTLGQGPEFLTYFQNEAQLEKSRLLSDRFSAERPKGSFSTLEIQRTEQGDSAMYLCASSSLGTGISYTFGSGTRLTVV.

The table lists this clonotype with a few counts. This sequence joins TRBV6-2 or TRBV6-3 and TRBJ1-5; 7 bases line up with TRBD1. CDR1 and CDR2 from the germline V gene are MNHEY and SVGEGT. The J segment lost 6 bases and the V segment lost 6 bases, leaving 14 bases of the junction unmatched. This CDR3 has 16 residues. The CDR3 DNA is TGTGCCAGCAGCAAACTCCCCTCAGGGGGTGGTCAGCCCCAGCATTTT. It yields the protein CASSKLPSGGGQPQHF.

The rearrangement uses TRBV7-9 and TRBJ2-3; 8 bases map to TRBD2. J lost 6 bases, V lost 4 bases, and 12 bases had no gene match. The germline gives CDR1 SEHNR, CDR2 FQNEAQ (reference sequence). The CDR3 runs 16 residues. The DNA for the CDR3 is TGTGCCAGCAGCTCCTGGACTAGCTGGGTAGGGGATACGCAGTATTTT. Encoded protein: CASSSWTSWVGDTQYF.

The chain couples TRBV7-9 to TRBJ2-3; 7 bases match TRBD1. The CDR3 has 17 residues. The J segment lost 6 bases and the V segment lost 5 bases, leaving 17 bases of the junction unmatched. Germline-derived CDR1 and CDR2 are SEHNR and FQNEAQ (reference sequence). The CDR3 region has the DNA TGTGCCAGCAGCCCTAGTCTTAGGGGGCTGGAGGAGGATACGCAGTATTTT. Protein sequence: CASSPSLRGLEEDTQYF.

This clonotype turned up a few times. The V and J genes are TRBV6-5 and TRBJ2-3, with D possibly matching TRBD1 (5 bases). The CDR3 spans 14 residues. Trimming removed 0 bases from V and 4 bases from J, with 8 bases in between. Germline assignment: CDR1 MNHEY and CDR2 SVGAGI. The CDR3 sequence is CASSYSGVADTQYF. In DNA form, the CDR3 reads TGTGCCAGCAGTTACTCAGGGGTTGCAGATACGCAGTATTTT.

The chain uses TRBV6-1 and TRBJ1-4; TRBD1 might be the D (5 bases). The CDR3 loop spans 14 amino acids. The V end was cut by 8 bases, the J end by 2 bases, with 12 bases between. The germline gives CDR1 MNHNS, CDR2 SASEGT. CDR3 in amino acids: CASSPGLTNEKLFF. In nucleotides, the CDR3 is TGTGCCAGCTCCCCAGGGTTGACTAATGAAAAACTGTTTTTT.

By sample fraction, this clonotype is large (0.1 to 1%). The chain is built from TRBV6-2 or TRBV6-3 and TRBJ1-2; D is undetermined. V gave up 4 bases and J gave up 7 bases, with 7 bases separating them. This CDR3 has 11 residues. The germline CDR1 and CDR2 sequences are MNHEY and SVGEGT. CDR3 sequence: CASSSTFGYTF. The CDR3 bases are TGTGCCAGCAGTTCTACATTTGGCTACACCTTC.

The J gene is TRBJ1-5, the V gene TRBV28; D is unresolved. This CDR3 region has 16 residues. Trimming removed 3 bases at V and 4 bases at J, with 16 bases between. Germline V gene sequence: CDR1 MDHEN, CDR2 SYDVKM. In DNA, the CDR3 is TGTGCCAGCAGTTTCGGCGACGCCCCGAGGAATCAGCCCCAGCATTTT. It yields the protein CASSFGDAPRNQPQHF.

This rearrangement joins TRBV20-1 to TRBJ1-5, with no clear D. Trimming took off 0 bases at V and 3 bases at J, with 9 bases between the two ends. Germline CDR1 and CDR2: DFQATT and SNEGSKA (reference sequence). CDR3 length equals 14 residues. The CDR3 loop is CSARDQVPNQPQHF. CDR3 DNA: TGCAGTGCTAGAGATCAGGTCCCCAATCAGCCCCAGCATTTT.

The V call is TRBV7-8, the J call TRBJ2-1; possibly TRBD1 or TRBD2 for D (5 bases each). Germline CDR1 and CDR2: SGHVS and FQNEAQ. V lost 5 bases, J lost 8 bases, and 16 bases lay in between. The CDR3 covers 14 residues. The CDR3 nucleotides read TGTGCCAGCAGCCCGGGGACGAAAGGGGATGAGCAGTTCTTC. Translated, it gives CASSPGTKGDEQFF. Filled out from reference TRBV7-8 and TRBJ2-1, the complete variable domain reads GAGVSQSPRYKVAKRGQDVALRCDPISGHVSLFWYQQALGQGPEFLTYFQNEAQLDKSGLPSDRFFAERPEGSVSTLKIQRTQQEDSAVYLCASSPGTKGDEQFFGPGTRLTVL.